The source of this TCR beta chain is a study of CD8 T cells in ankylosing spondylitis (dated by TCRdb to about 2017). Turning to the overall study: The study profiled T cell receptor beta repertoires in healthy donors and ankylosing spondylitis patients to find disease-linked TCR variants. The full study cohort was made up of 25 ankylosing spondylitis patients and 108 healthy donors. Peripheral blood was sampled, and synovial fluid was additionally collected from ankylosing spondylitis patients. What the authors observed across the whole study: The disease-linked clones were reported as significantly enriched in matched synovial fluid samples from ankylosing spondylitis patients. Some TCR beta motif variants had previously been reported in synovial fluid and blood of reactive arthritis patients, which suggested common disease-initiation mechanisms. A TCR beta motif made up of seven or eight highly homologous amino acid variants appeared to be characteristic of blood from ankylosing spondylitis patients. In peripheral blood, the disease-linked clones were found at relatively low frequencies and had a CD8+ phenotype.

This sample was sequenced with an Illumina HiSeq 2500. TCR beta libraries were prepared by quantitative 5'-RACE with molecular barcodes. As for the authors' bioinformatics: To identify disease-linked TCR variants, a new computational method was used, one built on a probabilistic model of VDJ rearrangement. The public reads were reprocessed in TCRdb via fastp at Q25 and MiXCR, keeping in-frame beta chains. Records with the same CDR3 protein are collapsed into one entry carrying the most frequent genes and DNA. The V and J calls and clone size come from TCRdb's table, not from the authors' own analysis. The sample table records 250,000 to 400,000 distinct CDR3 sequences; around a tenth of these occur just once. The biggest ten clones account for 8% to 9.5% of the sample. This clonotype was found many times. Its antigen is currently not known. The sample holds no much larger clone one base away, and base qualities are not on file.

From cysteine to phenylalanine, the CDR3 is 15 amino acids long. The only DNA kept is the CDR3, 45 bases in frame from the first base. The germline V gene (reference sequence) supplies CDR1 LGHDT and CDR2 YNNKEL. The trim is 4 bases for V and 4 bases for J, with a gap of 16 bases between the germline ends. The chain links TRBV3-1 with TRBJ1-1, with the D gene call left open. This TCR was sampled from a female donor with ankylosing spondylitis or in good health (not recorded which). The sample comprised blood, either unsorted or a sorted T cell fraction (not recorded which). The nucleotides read TGTGCCAGCAGCCCTCTCTCAAGAGGGATCACTGAAGCTTTCTTT. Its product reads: CASSPLSRGITEAFF.